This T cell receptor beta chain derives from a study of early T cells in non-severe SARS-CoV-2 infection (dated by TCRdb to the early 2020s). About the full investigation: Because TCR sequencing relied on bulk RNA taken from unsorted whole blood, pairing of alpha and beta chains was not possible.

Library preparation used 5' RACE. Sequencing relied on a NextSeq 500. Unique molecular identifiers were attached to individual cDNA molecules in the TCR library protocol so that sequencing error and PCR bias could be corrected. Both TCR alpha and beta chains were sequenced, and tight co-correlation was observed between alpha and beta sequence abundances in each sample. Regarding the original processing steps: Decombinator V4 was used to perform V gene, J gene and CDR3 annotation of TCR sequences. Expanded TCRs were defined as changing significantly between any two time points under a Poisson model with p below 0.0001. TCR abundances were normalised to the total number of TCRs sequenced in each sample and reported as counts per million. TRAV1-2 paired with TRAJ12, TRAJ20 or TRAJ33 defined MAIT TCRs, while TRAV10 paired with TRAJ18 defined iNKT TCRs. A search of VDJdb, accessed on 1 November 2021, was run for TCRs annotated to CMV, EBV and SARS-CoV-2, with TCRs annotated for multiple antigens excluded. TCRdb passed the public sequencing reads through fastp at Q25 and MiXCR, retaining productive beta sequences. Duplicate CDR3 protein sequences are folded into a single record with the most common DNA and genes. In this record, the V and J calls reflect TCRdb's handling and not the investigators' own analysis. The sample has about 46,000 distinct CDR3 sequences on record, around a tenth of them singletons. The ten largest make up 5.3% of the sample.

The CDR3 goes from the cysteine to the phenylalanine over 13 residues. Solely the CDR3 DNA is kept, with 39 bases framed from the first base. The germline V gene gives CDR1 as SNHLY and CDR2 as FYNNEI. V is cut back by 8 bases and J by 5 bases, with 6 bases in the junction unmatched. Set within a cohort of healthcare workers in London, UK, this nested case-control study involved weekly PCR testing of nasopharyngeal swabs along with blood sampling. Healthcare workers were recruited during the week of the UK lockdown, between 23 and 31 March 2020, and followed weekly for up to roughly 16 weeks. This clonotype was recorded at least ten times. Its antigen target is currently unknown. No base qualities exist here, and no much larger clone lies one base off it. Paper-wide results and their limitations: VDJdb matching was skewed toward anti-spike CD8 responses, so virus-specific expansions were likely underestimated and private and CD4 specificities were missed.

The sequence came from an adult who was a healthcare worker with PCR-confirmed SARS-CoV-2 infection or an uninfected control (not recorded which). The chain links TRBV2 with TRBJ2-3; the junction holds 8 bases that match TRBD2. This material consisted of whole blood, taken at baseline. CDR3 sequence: CASGRGGIDTQYF. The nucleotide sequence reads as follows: TGTGCCAGCGGTCGGGGGGGTATAGATACGCAGTATTTT.